The 29 T cell receptor beta chains below all came from one sample that was sequenced in a study of OX40 agonist ivuxolimab in advanced cancers. TCRdb keeps only in-frame clones here, not all; method: immunoSEQ multiplex PCR. The data show 74,000 or so clones, about 85% seen once. Sequencing used CD4+ or CD8+ T cells sorted from blood, obtained in a trial of the OX40 agonist ivuxolimab. Receptors were obtained from an adult with an advanced solid tumor such as melanoma, head and neck, liver or kidney cancer.

The genes are TRBV11-2 and TRBJ2-7; D is unresolved. Germline lookup yields CDR1 SGHAT and CDR2 FQNNGV. The CDR3 runs 12 residues. Trimming pared 0 bases from V and 9 bases from J, leaving 9 bases between. CDR3 residues: CASSLDGTGQYF. DNA for the CDR3: TGTGCCAGCAGCTTAGATGGAACGGGGCAGTACTTC.

This clone was picked up one time. This chain uses TRBV7-2 with TRBJ2-7, with a tentative D call TRBD1 (6 bases). CDR3 length: 15 amino acids. Germline V lookup: CDR1 SGHTA, CDR2 FQGNSA. V was shortened by 2 bases and J by 9 bases, with 20 bases between the two germline ends. This chain's CDR3 is CASSLRDTLTRGQYF. The DNA for the CDR3 is TGTGCCAGCAGCTTACGGGACACCCTTACACGGGGGCAGTACTTC.

The rearrangement uses TRBV5-1 and TRBJ1-1; no definite D call. This CDR3 has 14 amino acids. Germline values: CDR1 SGHRS, CDR2 YFSETQ. The V end was cut by 4 bases, the J end by 0 bases, with 10 bases between. CDR3 coding DNA: TGCGCCAGCAGCCCAACAGTCATGAACACTGAAGCTTTCTTT. Protein: CASSPTVMNTEAFF.

The chain recombines TRBV6-5 with TRBJ2-2; 7 nucleotides agree with TRBD2. The CDR3 has 15 residues. Germline trimming cut 6 bases from V and 4 bases from J; bases unmatched to any gene: 8. CDR1 and CDR2 (germline): MNHEY, SVGAGI. CDR3: CASSLGGRSTGELFF. CDR3 DNA sequence: TGTGCCAGCAGCCTGGGAGGGCGCAGCACCGGGGAGCTGTTTTTT.

The rearrangement uses TRBV27 and TRBJ1-1; D is undetermined. Germline CDR1 MNHEY, CDR2 SMNVEV (reference sequence). CDR3 length: 17 amino acids. Between the trimmed V and J ends, which lost 2 bases and 2 bases, there was a span of 18 bases. In nucleotides, the CDR3 is TGTGCCAGCAGTTTACGGGTCACCCTCACGGATAACACTGAAGCTTTCTTT. Its protein is CASSLRVTLTDNTEAFF.

The sample holds one count of this clone. V usage is TRBV28 and J usage is TRBJ2-7; 10 nucleotides agree with TRBD1. CDR1 and CDR2 from the germline V gene are MDHEN and SYDVKM. The ends lost 7 bases at V and 7 bases at J; junction bases unmatched: 10. The CDR3 is 14 residues long. CDR3 in amino acids: CASKPGQGVVEQYF. CDR3 in DNA: TGTGCCAGCAAACCAGGACAGGGGGTTGTTGAGCAGTACTTC. Full variable domain (remainder filled in from reference TRBV28 and TRBJ2-7): DVKVTQSSRYLVKRTGEKVFLECVQDMDHENMFWYRQDPGLGLRLIYFSYDVKMKEKGDIPEGYSVSREKKERFSLILESASTNQTSMYLCASKPGQGVVEQYFGPGTRLTVT.

There are a few counts of this clone. The chain carries TRBV27 and TRBJ1-3; D gene unclear. Between the trimmed V and J ends, which lost 3 bases and 0 bases, there was a span of 9 bases. Germline lookup yields CDR1 MNHEY and CDR2 SMNVEV (reference sequence). The CDR3 contains 15 residues. CDR3 residues: CASSLSRASGNTIYF. Written as DNA, the CDR3 is TGTGCCAGCAGTTTGAGCCGGGCCTCTGGAAACACCATATATTTT.

The V gene is TRBV16, the J gene TRBJ1-2; D uncertain. Germline CDR1 and CDR2: KGHSY and FQNENV. CDR3 length equals 13 residues. Trimming shortened V by 2 bases and J by 2 bases, and 6 bases separated the two germline ends. The CDR3 nucleotides are TGTGCCAGCAGCCAAGGAACGAACTATGGCTACACCTTC. Amino acids: CASSQGTNYGYTF.

The gene calls are TRBV5-4 and TRBJ2-3; 7 bases match TRBD2. Germline V gives CDR1 SGHNT, CDR2 YYREEE (reference sequence). The trim removed 0 bases at V and 5 bases at J, leaving 9 bases unmatched. This CDR3 contains 16 residues. The CDR3 DNA sequence: TGTGCCAGCAGCTTGGAACGAGCGGGGCCCCAAGATACGCAGTATTTT. Translating gives CASSLERAGPQDTQYF.

The chain is built from TRBV10-3 and TRBJ1-3; maybe TRBD1 (6 bases). CDR1 and CDR2 from the germline V gene are ENHRY and SYGVKD. CDR3 length: 13 residues. Trimming removed 7 bases from V and 4 bases from J, with 11 bases in between. CDR3 protein: CAIKQGGGNTIYF. CDR3 nucleotide sequence: TGTGCCATCAAACAGGGCGGCGGAAACACCATATATTTT.

The chain carries TRBV6-1 and TRBJ2-7; 14 bases are a match to TRBD2. V was pared by 1 base and J by 4 bases, with 9 bases of the junction left unmatched. The CDR3 covers 18 residues. CDR1 is MNHNS and CDR2 is SASEGT in the germline V gene. The CDR3 DNA follows: TGTGCCAGCAGTGAAGGGGGGACTAGCGGGGGCAGCAGTTACGAGCAGTACTTC. Its protein product is CASSEGGTSGGSSYEQYF.

The chain carries TRBV5-5 and TRBJ2-6, with TRBD1 identical over 8 bases. Per germline, CDR1 SGHKS and CDR2 YYEKEE (reference sequence). The CDR3 runs to 19 residues. V trimming: 0 bases; J trimming: 0 bases; junction bases outside the gene matches: 8. The CDR3 protein is CASSLAGDRSSSGANVLTF. CDR3 nucleotide sequence: TGTGCCAGCAGCTTGGCGGGGGACAGGTCTAGCTCTGGGGCCAACGTCCTGACTTTC.

The V call is TRBV18, the J call TRBJ2-7, with TRBD2 matching 9 bases. The CDR3 covers 15 residues. Germline V lookup: CDR1 KGHSH, CDR2 LQKENI. V gave up 0 bases and J gave up 5 bases; unmatched junction bases: 5. The CDR3 spells CASSPPSSGAHEQYF. CDR3 coding DNA: TGTGCCAGCTCACCACCGTCTAGCGGGGCCCACGAGCAGTACTTC.

The chain has TRBV11-2 and TRBJ2-3; D uncertain. The CDR3 is made up of 12 amino acids. Trimming took 4 bases from V and 4 from J, leaving 6 bases between them. Germline values: CDR1 SGHAT, CDR2 FQNNGV. CDR3 coding DNA: TGTGCCAGCAGCTCGACCCCAGATACGCAGTATTTT. It yields the protein CASSSTPDTQYF.

The chain combines TRBV23-1 with TRBJ2-7; D is ambiguous. TRBV23-1 carries the ORF label, with uncertain function. The CDR3 totals 14 residues. The V end lost 4 bases, the J end lost 2 bases, and 12 bases lay between the germline ends. CDR3 region: CASSRSVFAYEQYF. The CDR3 bases are TGCGCCAGCAGTCGATCCGTATTTGCCTACGAGCAGTACTTC.

V gene TRBV6-1 combines with J gene TRBJ2-7, with 11 bases that match TRBD1. The CDR3 loop spans 15 amino acids. The junction had 6 bases not matched to a gene; V was cut back by 3 bases and J by 5 bases. In germline, CDR1 is MNHNS, CDR2 SASEGT. In DNA, the CDR3 is TGTGCCAGCAGTGACATGGACAGGGGGCTCGACGAGCAGTACTTC. Translation: CASSDMDRGLDEQYF.

The rearrangement joins TRBV4-2 to TRBJ2-5, with D tentatively TRBD2 (6 bases). Germline V gives CDR1 LGHNA, CDR2 YNFKEQ. The CDR3 consists of 17 residues. Trimming stripped 2 bases from V and 2 bases from J, with 18 bases between. DNA of the CDR3: TGTGCCAGCAGCCAAACAAGGGCGCGGGGACCACAAGAGACCCAGTACTTC. Encoded protein: CASSQTRARGPQETQYF.

This sequence joins TRBV11-2 and TRBJ1-1; 7 nucleotides align to TRBD1. The trim removed 4 bases at V and 5 bases at J, leaving 4 bases unmatched. The germline CDR1 and CDR2 sequences are SGHAT and FQNNGV. The length of the CDR3 is 13 residues. The CDR3 DNA reads TGTGCCAGCAGCTCCCAGGGGGGAACTGAAGCTTTCTTT. Translation gives CASSSQGGTEAFF.

This chain joins TRBV10-3 and TRBJ2-5; D possibly matches TRBD1 or TRBD2 (7 bases each). Germline CDR1 is ENHRY and CDR2 is SYGVKD. V lost 8 bases and J lost 2, with 15 bases in between. The CDR3 is 14 amino acids. DNA for the CDR3: TGTGCCATCGGCAGGGGGGGGTTGCAAGAGACCCAGTACTTC. It specifies CAIGRGGLQETQYF.

The chain combines TRBV4-1 with TRBJ1-2, with a possible D match to TRBD1 (6 bases). V lost 6 bases, J lost 4 bases, and 15 bases lay in between. This CDR3 has 14 residues. In germline, CDR1 is MGHRA, CDR2 YSYEKL. The DNA for the CDR3 is TGCGCCAGCAGACCACCGGACAGACCCTATGGCTACACCTTC. As protein: CASRPPDRPYGYTF.

V gene TRBV5-1 combines with J gene TRBJ1-4; a possible D gene is TRBD1 (5 bases). The CDR3 runs to 15 residues. Germline assignment: CDR1 SGHRS and CDR2 YFSETQ. V dropped 4 bases and J dropped 8 bases, with 18 bases sitting between them. DNA for the CDR3: TGCGCCAGCAGCCGCGCCGGGACGGAAATGGAAAAACTGTTTTTT. Its protein is CASSRAGTEMEKLFF.

In regard to this clone: Other nucleotide sequences from this sample produce the same CDR3. The chain combines TRBV19 with TRBJ1-1; D remains ambiguous. V was trimmed by 5 bases and J by 0 bases, leaving 7 bases between them. The germline gives CDR1 LNHDA, CDR2 SQIVND (reference sequence). The CDR3 is 13 amino acids. CDR3 loop: CASSSRVNTEAFF. The DNA of the CDR3 is TGTGCCAGTAGTTCCCGCGTGAACACTGAAGCTTTCTTT. The full variable domain, in which reference TRBV19 and TRBJ1-1 provide the parts outside the CDR3, is DGGITQSPKYLFRKEGQNVTLSCEQNLNHDAMYWYRQDPGQGLRLIYYSQIVNDFQKGDIAEGYSVSREKKESFPLTVTSAQKNPTAFYLCASSSRVNTEAFFGQGTRLTVV.

This chain connects TRBV19 to TRBJ1-2; TRBD1 is a possible D gene (6 bases). Trimming removed 4 bases at V and 4 bases at J, with 10 bases between. Germline V gene sequence: CDR1 LNHDA, CDR2 SQIVND (reference sequence). The CDR3 is 13 amino acids. CDR3 amino acids: CASSNRDIYGYTF. CDR3 DNA sequence: TGTGCCAGTAGTAACCGGGACATCTATGGCTACACCTTC.

The gene calls are TRBV6-6 and TRBJ2-1; TRBD1 agrees at 8 bases. The germline CDR1 and CDR2 sequences are MNHNY and SVGAGI (reference sequence). V shed 6 bases and J 4 bases; nucleotides not matched to a gene: 5. The CDR3 runs to 14 residues. DNA for the CDR3: TGTGCCAGCAGCCTCGGGACAGGTTACAATGAGCAGTTCTTC. Translating it yields CASSLGTGYNEQFF.

This CDR3 is CASGLSSWNEQFF. CDR3 nucleotides: TGTGCTAGTGGTTTGTCCTCGTGGAATGAGCAGTTCTTC. The chain combines TRBV12-5 with TRBJ2-1; D unresolved. Between the trimmed V and J ends, which lost 2 bases and 7 bases, there was a span of 9 bases. The CDR3 is 13 residues long. Germline V gene sequence: CDR1 LGHNT, CDR2 FRNRAP.

The chain carries TRBV9 and TRBJ1-5; maybe TRBD1 (6 bases). The CDR3 is 14 amino acids. From germline, CDR1 is SGDLS and CDR2 YYNGEE. V was shortened by 7 bases and J by 5 bases, with 16 bases between the two germline ends. The CDR3 nucleotides are TGTGCCAGCGGCCGAGGGGGTGTGGATCAGCCCCAGCATTTT. Translating gives CASGRGGVDQPQHF. Drawing the rest from reference TRBV9 and TRBJ1-5, the complete variable domain is DSGVTQTPKHLITATGQRVTLRCSPRSGDLSVYWYQQSLDQGLQFLIQYYNGEERAKGNILERFSAQQFPDLHSELNLSSLELGDSALYFCASGRGGVDQPQHFGDGTRLSIL.

This chain connects TRBV5-1 to TRBJ2-7; D ambiguous. Between the trimmed V and J ends, which lost 0 bases and 5 bases, there was a span of 6 bases. The germline V gene encodes CDR1 SGHRS and CDR2 YFSETQ. The CDR3 spans 12 residues. CDR3 in amino acids: CASSLVEDEQYF. CDR3 DNA sequence: TGCGCCAGCAGCTTGGTAGAAGACGAGCAGTACTTC.

This chain links TRBV5-4 with TRBJ2-7, with D possibly TRBD2 on 5 matching bases. This CDR3 has 16 amino acids. V gave up 2 bases and J gave up 7 bases, with 22 bases separating them. The germline V gene encodes CDR1 SGHNT and CDR2 YYREEE (reference sequence). The CDR3 sequence is CASSFPGSEPAREQYF. CDR3 nucleotides: TGTGCCAGCAGCTTCCCGGGGTCGGAACCCGCCCGGGAGCAGTACTTC.

CDR3 protein: CSASTAHEQYF. The DNA of the CDR3 is TGCAGTGCTAGTACAGCGCACGAGCAGTACTTC. This chain connects TRBV20-1 to TRBJ2-7; no definite D call. Germline CDR1 DFQATT, CDR2 SNEGSKA (reference sequence). Trimming shortened V by 3 bases and J by 5 bases, and 8 bases separated the two germline ends. This CDR3 region has 11 residues.